The rows below give T cell receptor beta chains drawn from one sample of a study of human T cells and chemical hapten exposure. Using its own MiXCR run on the RACE reads, TCRdb lists one record per CDR3 protein. The table shows about 52,000 distinct CDR3 sequences, with approximately 9.7% occurring only once. Material: whole blood, obtained in connection with sensitization to the hapten diphenylcyclopropenone (DPC). The source is a woman in her 30s with alopecia areata. Some clones in this sample may be carry-over from other donors' samples. CDR3s include the opening cysteine and the closing phenylalanine or tryptophan. The D gene is left open where the match is weak. Only some rows state a clone size, as once, few, many or a class for expanded clones.

v_gene,abundance,d_gene,j_gene,CDR3aa,CDR3nt
TRBV12-3/TRBV12-4,few,-,TRBJ2-3,CASSSMCVGDTQYF,TGTGCCAGCAGTTCCATGTGCGTGGGGGATACGCAGTATTTT
TRBV9,-,TRBD1,TRBJ1-1,CASSASGTGGAKSEAFF,TGTGCCAGCAGCGCCTCCGGGACAGGGGGCGCGAAGAGCGAAGCTTTCTTT
TRBV12-3/TRBV12-4,many,-,TRBJ1-1,CASMGRRGLNTEAFF,TGTGCCAGCATGGGGAGAAGGGGACTGAACACTGAAGCTTTCTTT
TRBV28,many,-,TRBJ1-5,CASRGAGSNQPQHF,TGTGCCAGCAGGGGGGCTGGAAGCAATCAGCCCCAGCATTTT
TRBV28,few,TRBD1,TRBJ1-6,CASSPRGYNSPLHF,TGTGCCAGCAGTCCCAGGGGGTATAATTCACCCCTCCACTTT
TRBV29-1,many,-,TRBJ2-3,CSVEAQRQGTDTQYF,TGCAGCGTTGAAGCCCAACGACAGGGCACAGATACGCAGTATTTT
TRBV20-1,-,-,TRBJ2-5,CSAREGRILETQYF,TGCAGTGCTAGAGAGGGACGAATCCTGGAGACCCAGTACTTC
TRBV20-1,many,TRBD2,TRBJ2-2,CSASRGGFNTGELFF,TGCAGTGCCTCCCGGGGGGGATTTAACACCGGGGAGCTGTTTTTT
TRBV3-1,-,-,TRBJ2-2,CASSQVGGELFF,TGTGCCAGCAGCCAAGTCGGGGGGGAGCTGTTTTTT
TRBV30,few,-,TRBJ2-6,CAWSLGGGPGANVLTF,TGTGCCTGGAGTCTTGGTGGGGGGCCTGGGGCCAACGTCCTGACTTTC
TRBV12-3/TRBV12-4,many,-,TRBJ1-2,CASSLRSPGAGYGYTF,TGTGCCAGCAGTTTAAGATCACCGGGGGCTGGCTATGGCTACACCTTC
TRBV20-1,-,-,TRBJ2-7,CSALGGYEQYF,TGCAGTGCCCTGGGTGGCTACGAGCAGTACTTC
TRBV28,-,-,TRBJ2-3,CASSLSTGRSDTQYF,TGTGCCAGCAGTTTATCTACCGGACGATCCGATACGCAGTATTTT
TRBV30,many,TRBD1,TRBJ1-6,CAWSLGTGFDNSPLHF,TGTGCCTGGAGTCTGGGGACAGGGTTTGATAATTCACCCCTCCACTTT
TRBV4-2,few,TRBD1,TRBJ1-2,CASSHMAGQENYGYTF,TGTGCCAGCAGCCATATGGCGGGACAGGAAAACTATGGCTACACCTTC
TRBV29-1,few,-,TRBJ2-2,CSGSRTADTGELFF,TGCAGCGGAAGCAGGACAGCCGACACCGGGGAGCTGTTTTTT
TRBV20-1,-,-,TRBJ2-3,CSARDLQGINTQYF,TGCAGTGCTAGAGATTTGCAGGGGATAAATACGCAGTATTTT
TRBV28,-,-,TRBJ1-2,CASSLPGMGGYTF,TGTGCCAGCAGTTTGCCAGGGATGGGTGGCTACACCTTC
TRBV4-2,few,-,TRBJ2-7,CASSQEGRGQPSYEQYF,TGTGCCAGCAGCCAAGAGGGCAGGGGACAACCCTCCTACGAGCAGTACTTC
TRBV5-6,-,-,TRBJ2-5,CASRFTLFGETQYF,TGTGCCAGCAGGTTCACCCTGTTCGGGGAGACCCAGTACTTC
TRBV10-3,many,-,TRBJ1-1,CAIRARMNTEAFF,TGTGCCATCAGAGCAAGGATGAACACTGAAGCTTTCTTT
TRBV7-9,-,-,TRBJ1-6,CASSTPGSYNSPLHF,TGTGCCAGCAGTACCCCCGGGAGCTATAATTCACCCCTCCACTTT
TRBV7-8,-,TRBD2,TRBJ2-5,CASSGGGNRKTQYF,TGTGCCAGCAGCGGGGGGGGAAATAGGAAGACCCAGTACTTC
TRBV28,few,TRBD1,TRBJ2-7,CASSLDRGSDEQYF,TGTGCCAGCAGTCTGGACAGGGGGTCTGACGAGCAGTACTTC
TRBV27,-,-,TRBJ1-5,CASSLWGDSNQPQHF,TGTGCCAGCAGTTTGTGGGGCGATAGCAATCAGCCCCAGCATTTT
TRBV6-5,few,-,TRBJ2-7,CASSRGPYEQYF,TGTGCCAGCAGTCGTGGGCCCTACGAGCAGTACTTC
TRBV29-1,few,-,TRBJ1-2,CSVGSRNHGYTF,TGCAGCGTTGGGTCCAGGAACCATGGCTACACCTTC
TRBV6-5,-,-,TRBJ1-1,CASRPTQGRLTEAFF,TGTGCCAGCAGACCCACACAGGGACGTCTTACTGAAGCTTTCTTT
TRBV7-2,few,-,TRBJ1-5,CASSLAWGQPQHF,TGTGCCAGCAGCTTAGCGTGGGGCCAGCCCCAGCATTTT
TRBV12-3/TRBV12-4,-,-,TRBJ1-2,CASSRGPPEGYGYTF,TGTGCCAGCAGCAGAGGGCCCCCCGAAGGCTATGGCTACACCTTC
TRBV6-2/TRBV6-3,many,TRBD1,TRBJ1-5,CASGGQGMSNQPQHF,TGTGCCAGCGGGGGACAGGGGATGAGCAATCAGCCCCAGCATTTT
TRBV28,many,TRBD1,TRBJ1-1,CASTSDRTGWKAFF,TGTGCCAGCACCTCGGATCGGACAGGGTGGAAGGCTTTCTTT
TRBV20-1,many,-,TRBJ1-5,CSAPLRPVSNQPQHF,TGCAGTGCTCCCCTTCGTCCTGTTAGCAATCAGCCCCAGCATTTT
TRBV3-1,many,-,TRBJ1-5,CASSQDIASNQPQHF,TGTGCCAGCAGCCAAGACATAGCGAGCAATCAGCCCCAGCATTTT
TRBV20-1,few,-,TRBJ1-5,CSARVGGNQPQHF,TGCAGTGCTAGAGTGGGGGGCAATCAGCCCCAGCATTTT
TRBV5-6,-,TRBD2,TRBJ2-7,CASSLGLAGLIYEQYF,TGTGCCAGCAGCTTGGGACTAGCGGGCCTCATCTACGAGCAGTACTTC
TRBV10-3,few,TRBD1,TRBJ1-1,CAISRRIGQGNTEAFF,TGTGCCATCAGCCGCCGAATAGGACAGGGTAACACTGAAGCTTTCTTT
TRBV30,-,-,TRBJ2-2,CAWRRGTGELFF,TGTGCCTGGAGGCGTGGTACCGGGGAGCTGTTTTTT
TRBV6-5,few,-,TRBJ1-2,CASGQAGSSGYTF,TGTGCCAGCGGACAAGCGGGGTCTAGTGGCTACACCTTC
TRBV24-1,many,-,TRBJ2-5,CATSELHQETQYF,TGTGCCACCAGCGAACTGCACCAAGAGACCCAGTACTTC
TRBV2,many,-,TRBJ2-7,CASSEDTYEQYF,TGTGCCAGCAGTGAAGACACCTACGAGCAGTACTTC